This TCR beta chain originates from a study of cytomegalovirus exposure and HLA in healthy donors. The PCR was carried out with 60 Vbeta primers and 13 Jbeta primers. Method: immunoSEQ multiplex PCR; TCRdb's copy keeps in-frame clones and lacks some. The table shows approximately 190,000 clones, with around four fifths occurring only once. About this clone: Its antigen remains unidentified.

Whole-study results and caveats: Confirmation was obtained in vitro that a few CMV-associated chains are specific for CMV antigens. Association of a missense DCLRE1C variant with TCR beta V- and J-gene trimming was reported in a later analysis. Immune exposure information comprised only CMV serostatus.

The sample consisted of PBMCs. This receptor was taken from a woman in her fifties or sixties in good health and CMV-seropositive.

This CDR3 is CASSLIGGLNTEAFF. The CDR3 DNA reads TGCGCCAGCAGCTTGATAGGGGGACTGAACACTGAAGCTTTCTTT. This chain uses TRBV5-1 with TRBJ1-1; a possible D gene is TRBD1 (6 bases). Germline assignment: CDR1 SGHRS and CDR2 YFSETQ. This CDR3 has 15 amino acids. Trimming left V 1 base short and J 0 bases short, with 10 bases between. The whole variable domain, filled in from reference TRBV5-1 and TRBJ1-1, reads KAGVTQTPRYLIKTRGQQVTLSCSPISGHRSVSWYQQTPGQGLQFLFEYFSETQRNKGNFPGRFSGRQFSNSRSEMNVSTLELGDSALYLCASSLIGGLNTEAFFGQGTRLTVV.